This T cell receptor (beta chain) came from a study of Ad26.COV2.S vaccination and SARS-CoV-2 variants. Across the study: Doses of Ad26.COV2.S were injected into muscle once or twice, 56 days apart.

This CDR3 region has 16 residues. V shed 4 bases, J shed 2 bases, and the junction held 7 bases outside the gene matches. Germline loops: CDR1 SGHNT, CDR2 YYREEE (reference sequence). Some clones are missing from TCRdb's copy, which holds only in-frame ones; the method was immunoSEQ multiplex PCR. The table includes around 320,000 clones, roughly 86% detected once. Stated treatment: approximately 18 received Ad26.COV2.S at low or high dose, single or two shots; 5 received placebo; per-sample allocation not given. Samples analyzed were those drawn on day 63 after the first vaccine or placebo injection. Spike of the Wuhan-strain SARS-CoV-2 was expressed by an Ad26 vector, which formed the vaccine.

The source is a person aged 18-65 years who received the Ad26.COV2.S COVID-19 vaccine or a placebo. Sequenced material: peripheral blood, taken in a trial of Ad26.COV2.S vaccine versus placebo. The chain has TRBV5-4 and TRBJ2-5, with 11 bases that match TRBD1. CDR3 in amino acids: CASSPGRDRGQETQYF. The CDR3 coding sequence is TGTGCCAGCAGCCCAGGCCGGGACAGGGGGCAAGAGACCCAGTACTTC.